This T cell receptor (beta chain) derives from a study of blood T cell repertoires in COVID-19. Measured with immunoSEQ multiplex PCR; TCRdb has only the in-frame clones, and not every one. The sample includes more than 200,000 clones, about 90% of them seen just once. The participants were between about 18 and 90 years old and came from 24 US areas. Participant-given clinical history determined each cohort assignment. The CDR3 runs to 12 residues. From germline, CDR1 is LNHNV and CDR2 YYDKDF (reference sequence). V was trimmed by 3 bases and J by 6 bases, leaving 5 bases between them. The sample comprised PBMCs or T cells enriched from blood (not recorded which). The genes are TRBV15 and TRBJ1-4; D remains ambiguous. This TCR came from a woman aged 25 to 45 who had been exposed to COVID-19. The chain's CDR3 is CATSSFYEKLFF. The CDR3 DNA sequence: TGTGCCACCAGCAGCTTCTATGAAAAACTGTTTTTT.